These 20 T cell receptor beta chains share one sample of origin, sequenced in a study of vaccination and CD4 T cells after COVID-19. No antigen has been identified for these receptors. Time point meaning: late sampling 161 to 241 days after vaccination in a few convalescent patients. Noted treatment: roughly 11-day PBMC culture with coronavirus spike peptide pools or control peptides (ViraFEST assay). Researchers used the Oncomine TCR Beta short-read assay to sequence DNA from cultured CD4+ T cells. TCRdb recomputed calls from the PCR reads with MiXCR, one row per CDR3 protein. The sample has around 27,000 distinct CDR3 sequences, 25% to 30% seen once. The sequencing here drew on CD4+ T cells from blood, cultured in vitro, taken about 7 months after SARS-CoV-2 vaccination. The receptors were gathered from a human donor who had recovered from COVID-19.

About this clonotype itself: An end of the junction differs from the germline gene, which may be a read error. The chain employs TRBV7-2 and TRBJ1-5; D perhaps matches TRBD1 (5 bases). This CDR3 is built from 16 residues. Germline V gene sequence: CDR1 SGHTA, CDR2 FQGNSA. CDR3 amino acids: CASSPQSGGFDQSQHF. The CDR3 DNA sequence: TGTGCCAGCAGCCCGCAGAGTGGGGGGTTTGATCAGTCCCAGCATTTT.

For this clonotype: A much larger clone lies one base from this, so it may be a read error. V is TRBV24-1 and J is TRBJ2-7; D possibly corresponds to TRBD2 (5 bases). This CDR3 comprises 13 residues. Germline values: CDR1 KGHDR, CDR2 SFDVKD. The ends were cut back, 7 bases at V and 5 bases at J, with 14 bases in the middle. The CDR3: CATSDGAVNEQYF. The CDR3 DNA reads TGTGCCACCAGCGACGGAGCGGTCAACGAGCAGTACTTC.

Only one count was recorded for this clonotype. The chain combines TRBV19 with TRBJ2-7, with D possibly being TRBD1 or TRBD2 (5 bases each). Trimming stripped 9 bases from V and 6 bases from J, with 18 bases between. The CDR3 contains 13 residues. Germline V gene sequence: CDR1 LNHDA, CDR2 SQIVND (reference sequence). The CDR3 bases are TGTGCCAGCGACTCCGGGACCCACACCGAGCAGTACTTC. Its translation: CASDSGTHTEQYF.

On this clonotype: At one end the junction does not follow the germline gene, possibly because of a read error. The chain recombines TRBV6-2 or TRBV6-3 with TRBJ2-7; the match to TRBD2 covers 7 bases. This CDR3 has 13 amino acids. Germline V gives CDR1 MNHEY, CDR2 SVGEGT. The chain's CDR3 is CTSRQSGAYEQYF. In nucleotides, the CDR3 is TGTACCAGCAGACAAAGCGGGGCCTACGAGCAGTACTTC.

This chain joins TRBV6-2 or TRBV6-3 and TRBJ1-5, with D possibly matching TRBD1 (6 bases). CDR1 MNHEY and CDR2 SVGEGT come from the germline V gene. V lost 0 bases and J lost 7, with 13 bases in between. The CDR3 is 15 amino acids. The CDR3: CASSYSTGYEQPQHF. The CDR3 region has the DNA TGTGCCAGCAGTTACTCTACAGGGTACGAACAGCCCCAGCATTTT.

The chain combines TRBV20-1 with TRBJ2-2, with 7 positions matching TRBD2. This CDR3 is 16 amino acids long. V shed 0 bases and J 4 bases; nucleotides not matched to a gene: 8. Germline CDR1 and CDR2: DFQATT and SNEGSKA (reference sequence). CDR3 nucleotide sequence: TGCAGTGCTAGAGATCCGGTCGGGAGGTCCACCGGGGAGCTGTTTTTT. This gives the protein CSARDPVGRSTGELFF.

J is TRBJ1-1 and V is TRBV7-9; tentative D call: TRBD1 (5 bases). This CDR3 spans 14 amino acids. The germline gives CDR1 SEHNR, CDR2 FQNEAQ (reference sequence). V was trimmed by 5 bases and J by 1 base, leaving 11 bases between them. CDR3 residues: CASSVRAANTEAFF. CDR3 coding DNA: TGTGCCAGCAGCGTCAGGGCCGCGAACACTGAAGCTTTCTTT.

This clonotype was seen a handful of times. The chain joins TRBV28 to TRBJ2-5; D unresolved. V lost 3 bases to trimming and J lost 0 bases, with 8 bases between them. CDR1 and CDR2 from the germline V gene are MDHEN and SYDVKM. This CDR3 is 14 amino acids long. CDR3 in DNA: TGTGCCAGCAGTTTGGGCAGCAACCAAGAGACCCAGTACTTC. This translates into CASSLGSNQETQYF.

The rearrangement joins TRBV6-2 or TRBV6-3 to TRBJ2-4; D is undetermined. The length of the CDR3 is 14 residues. CDR1 is MNHEY and CDR2 is SVGEGT in the germline V gene. V lost 6 bases and J 3 bases, leaving 12 bases between the germline ends. The CDR3: CASREWSGKNIQYF. In DNA, the CDR3 is TGTGCCAGCAGGGAGTGGTCGGGCAAAAACATTCAGTACTTC.

The CDR3 is CSASSGSVYNEQFF. The CDR3 DNA sequence: TGCAGTGCCAGTAGCGGGAGCGTTTACAATGAGCAGTTCTTC. The V call is TRBV20-1, the J call TRBJ2-1; 9 bases are a match to TRBD2. The CDR3 sequence is 14 residues long. V was clipped by 6 bases and J by 4 bases; unmatched bases: 7. Germline CDR1 and CDR2: DFQATT and SNEGSKA (reference sequence).

The chain links TRBV20-1 to TRBJ2-1; 8 bases map to TRBD2. This CDR3 region has 16 residues. V trimming: 5 bases; J trimming: 0 bases; junction bases outside the gene matches: 9. Germline V gene sequence: CDR1 DFQATT, CDR2 SNEGSKA (reference sequence). The CDR3 bases are TGCAGTGCTTTTCCACTAGCGGCAAGCTCCTACAATGAGCAGTTCTTC. This sequence encodes CSAFPLAASSYNEQFF.

The sample holds a few counts of this clonotype. The V gene is TRBV20-1, the J gene TRBJ1-3, with D possibly matching TRBD1 (6 bases). CDR1 and CDR2 (germline): DFQATT, SNEGSKA (reference sequence). There are 14 residues in the CDR3. V lost 0 bases and J lost 3, with 9 bases in between. CDR3 bases: TGCAGTGCTAGAGATCAGGGGCGTGGAAACACCATATATTTT. It encodes CSARDQGRGNTIYF.

CDR3 in amino acids: CAGNVGRQGGNGYTF. The CDR3 DNA is TGTGCCGGCAATGTGGGAAGACAGGGCGGCAATGGCTACACCTTC. The chain has TRBV28 and TRBJ1-2; TRBD1 matches 7 bases. Germline V lookup: CDR1 MDHEN, CDR2 SYDVKM. Germline trimming cut 11 bases from V and 6 bases from J; bases unmatched to any gene: 18. This CDR3 comprises 15 residues.

This sequence joins TRBV28 and TRBJ2-3; possibly TRBD1 for D (6 bases). CDR1 is MDHEN, CDR2 SYDVKM, per germline. The CDR3 length is 17 residues. Trimming stripped 4 bases from V and 2 bases from J, with 19 bases between. CDR3 in amino acids: CASSSIPTGPLTDTQYF. DNA of the CDR3: TGTGCCAGCAGTTCCATCCCCACAGGGCCCCTCACAGATACGCAGTATTTT.

The genes are TRBV18 and TRBJ2-7; possibly TRBD1 for D (6 bases). The germline V gene encodes CDR1 KGHSH and CDR2 LQKENI. V lost 1 base and J lost 7, with 17 bases in between. CDR3 length: 15 residues. In DNA, the CDR3 is TGTGCCAGCTCACCACAGAGAGCCTCAAGGGGGGAGCAGTACTTC. Protein product: CASSPQRASRGEQYF.

V and J are TRBV7-9 and TRBJ2-7; D uncertain. The length of the CDR3 is 14 residues. Germline CDR1 SEHNR, CDR2 FQNEAQ (reference sequence). Trimming removed 5 bases at V and 1 base at J, with 12 bases between. The CDR3 region is CASSQPRESYEQYF. DNA for the CDR3: TGTGCCAGCAGCCAACCCCGCGAATCCTACGAGCAGTACTTC.

The chain uses TRBV27 and TRBJ2-4; D not certain. Trimming shortened V by 5 bases and J by 11 bases, and 19 bases separated the two germline ends. Germline CDR1 reads MNHEY; CDR2 reads SMNVEV (reference sequence). CDR3 length equals 14 residues. CDR3 amino acids: CASSLTPRDLVQYF. DNA of the CDR3: TGTGCCAGCAGTCTAACACCCAGAGACTTGGTTCAGTACTTC.

This clonotype showed up just a few times. The genes are TRBV28 and TRBJ2-7; D gene unclear. Trimming removed 7 bases from V and 0 bases from J, with 13 bases in between. Germline CDR1 and CDR2: MDHEN and SYDVKM. The CDR3 runs 14 residues. The CDR3 protein is CASTLTQPSYEQYF. CDR3 DNA sequence: TGTGCCAGCACCTTGACTCAACCCTCCTACGAGCAGTACTTC.

The table lists this clonotype with a few counts. The V gene is TRBV6-2 or TRBV6-3, the J gene TRBJ2-7; D could derive from TRBD1 or TRBD2 (5 bases each). This CDR3 has 14 amino acids. Per germline, CDR1 MNHEY and CDR2 SVGEGT. V gave up 6 bases and J gave up 2 bases, with 14 bases separating them. The CDR3 DNA is TGTGCCAGCAGGGATGAGGGGATGGCCTACGAGCAGTACTTC. Its protein is CASRDEGMAYEQYF.

In its sample, this clonotype was seen a few times. The genes are TRBV7-2 and TRBJ2-1; D gene ambiguous. Trimming removed 5 bases at V and 10 bases at J, with 15 bases between. Germline CDR1 SGHTA, CDR2 FQGNSA. The CDR3 extends over 13 amino acids. This CDR3 is CASSPRWGHEQFF. The CDR3 DNA is TGTGCCAGCAGCCCCCGTTGGGGTCACGAGCAGTTCTTC. The variable domain in full, with the rest retrieved from reference TRBV7-2 and TRBJ2-1, is GAGVSQSPSNKVTEKGKDVELRCDPISGHTALYWYRQSLGQGLEFLIYFQGNSAPDKSGLPSDRFSAERTGGSVSTLTIQRTQQEDSAVYLCASSPRWGHEQFFGPGTRLTVL.